The 26 T cell receptor beta chains presented below share a single source sample, sequenced in a study of spatial heterogeneity in lung cancer. Documented time point: sample taken at primary tumor resection. TCRdb called the 5' RACE reads again in MiXCR, with one record for every CDR3 protein. The sample carries thousands of distinct CDR3 sequences, 6.5% to 8.5% recorded once. This sample comprised PBMCs, obtained at surgery. The origin of the receptors is a male donor with early-stage non-small cell lung cancer.

This clonotype was seen ten or more times. The chain combines TRBV20-1 with TRBJ1-5; D remains ambiguous. The CDR3 sequence is 17 residues long. CDR1 DFQATT and CDR2 SNEGSKA come from the germline V gene (reference sequence). The CDR3 sequence: CGAGSGRPGYSNQPQHF. CDR3 DNA: TGCGGAGCAGGAAGCGGAAGACCGGGATATAGCAATCAGCCCCAGCATTTT.

This clonotype has a count of ten or more. The chain is built from TRBV2 and TRBJ1-2; unclear D gene. The germline V gene has CDR1 SNHLY and CDR2 FYNNEI. Trimming left V 4 bases short and J 2 bases short, with 14 bases between. The CDR3 is 15 residues long. In nucleotides, the CDR3 is TGTGCCAGCAGTGCTGAAGCGGGCCCCAACTATGGCTACACCTTC. It specifies CASSAEAGPNYGYTF.

The J gene is TRBJ2-5, the V gene TRBV7-7; D not certain. Germline CDR1 and CDR2: SSHAT and FNYEAQ (reference sequence). V was pared by 6 bases and J by 2 bases, with 10 bases between. This CDR3 has 13 residues. The chain's CDR3 is CASSLQRQETQYF. The CDR3 DNA is TGTGCCAGCAGTTTACAGAGACAAGAGACCCAGTACTTC.

At least ten counts were recorded for this clonotype. The chain combines TRBV11-2 with TRBJ2-5; TRBD2 agrees at 8 bases. Looked up from germline, CDR1 is SGHAT and CDR2 is FQNNGV. V trimming: 0 bases; J trimming: 1 base; junction bases outside the gene matches: 4. The CDR3 spans 16 residues. The chain's CDR3 is CASSLELAGSQETQYF. The DNA of the CDR3 is TGTGCCAGCAGCTTAGAGTTAGCGGGGAGCCAAGAGACCCAGTACTTC.

This clonotype was counted between two and nine times. This may stem from a read error, because a much larger clone lies one nucleotide away. This sequence joins TRBV10-3 and TRBJ1-2; D unclear. CDR1 ENHRY and CDR2 SYGVKD come from the germline V gene. CDR3 size: 12 residues. The CDR3 spells CTISDLNYGYTF. The CDR3 bases are TGTACCATCAGTGACTTGAACTATGGCTACACCTTC.

Many counts were recorded for this clonotype. V gene TRBV5-1 combines with J gene TRBJ2-1, with TRBD2 matching 9 bases. Trimming removed 1 base from V and 7 bases from J; junction bases left unmatched: 9. CDR3 length: 16 amino acids. From germline, CDR1 is SGHRS and CDR2 YFSETQ. CDR3 amino acids: CASSLSPGTSNNEQFF. As DNA, the CDR3 is TGCGCCAGCAGCTTGTCCCCAGGGACTAGCAATAATGAGCAGTTCTTC.

This clonotype has ten or more counts. The gene calls are TRBV5-1 and TRBJ2-3, with D hard to call. The CDR3 is 14 amino acids. V lost 4 bases to trimming and J lost 6 bases, with 15 bases between them. Germline V gene lookup returns CDR1 SGHRS and CDR2 YFSETQ. The CDR3 DNA sequence: TGCGCCAGCAGCCCCACCCTCCCGACGGATACGCAGTATTTT. The encoded protein is CASSPTLPTDTQYF.

The V call is TRBV6-2 or TRBV6-3, the J call TRBJ2-3; 10 nucleotides agree with TRBD2. Germline trimming cut 8 bases from V and 7 bases from J; bases unmatched to any gene: 6. Germline V gene sequence: CDR1 MNHEY, CDR2 SVGEGT. CDR3 length equals 13 residues. In nucleotides, the CDR3 is TGTGCCAGCGAGCGGGAGGGCCTGAATACGCAGTATTTT. Encoded protein: CASEREGLNTQYF.

This clonotype was seen repeatedly, ten times or more. This rearrangement joins TRBV19 to TRBJ2-2; no reliable D call. The CDR3 loop spans 14 amino acids. Germline CDR1 reads LNHDA; CDR2 reads SQIVND (reference sequence). V lost 3 bases to trimming and J lost 6 bases, with 11 bases between them. CDR3 amino acids: CASSIPWGSGELFF. The CDR3 nucleotides read TGTGCCAGTAGTATTCCCTGGGGTTCCGGGGAGCTGTTTTTT.

This clonotype was picked up many times. The rearrangement links TRBV28 to TRBJ1-5; possible D gene TRBD1, 5 bases. CDR3 size: 15 residues. Trimming pared 5 bases from V and 4 bases from J, leaving 15 bases between. Germline V gives CDR1 MDHEN, CDR2 SYDVKM. CDR3 sequence reads: CASSLNTGSNQPQHF. The CDR3 nucleotides read TGTGCCAGCAGTCTAAACACAGGATCTAATCAGCCCCAGCATTTT.

The chain links TRBV4-3 to TRBJ1-1; no reliable D call. Germline values: CDR1 LGHNA, CDR2 YSLEER. The CDR3 extends over 14 amino acids. V was cut by 5 bases and J by 1 base, with 11 bases left in between. CDR3 DNA: TGCGCCAGCAGCTCGAGGATACGGAACACTGAAGCTTTCTTT. Translating it yields CASSSRIRNTEAFF.

The table lists this clonotype with many counts. V and J are TRBV2 and TRBJ2-4, with a tentative D call TRBD2 (5 bases). The CDR3 is 14 residues long. From germline, CDR1 is SNHLY and CDR2 FYNNEI. With 1 base removed from V and 5 bases from J, the gap between germline ends came to 9 bases. CDR3 coding DNA: TGTGCCAGCAGTGAAGGGAGCGGACAAAACATTCAGTACTTC. Amino acids: CASSEGSGQNIQYF. The full variable domain, completed using reference TRBV2 and TRBJ2-4, is EPEVTQTPSHQVTQMGQEVILRCVPISNHLYFYWYRQILGQKVEFLVSFYNNEISEKSEIFDDQFSVERPDGSNFTLKIRSTKLEDSAMYFCASSEGSGQNIQYFGAGTRLSVL.

This clonotype was seen ten or more times. This chain uses TRBV3-1 with TRBJ2-2, with D unresolved. The CDR3 has 14 residues. The germline gives CDR1 LGHDT, CDR2 YNNKEL (reference sequence). V shed 1 base and J shed 3 bases, with 6 bases lying between them. This chain's CDR3 is CASSQGPDTGELFF. In DNA, the CDR3 is TGTGCCAGCAGCCAAGGCCCGGACACCGGGGAGCTGTTTTTT.

This clonotype has ten or more counts. The rearrangement joins TRBV7-2 to TRBJ2-5; 7 bases map to TRBD1. This CDR3 spans 13 amino acids. After removal of 5 bases from V and 5 bases from J, the junction contained 5 bases not matched to a gene. Germline V gives CDR1 SGHTA, CDR2 FQGNSA. Here the CDR3 reads CASSLDRAETQYF. The CDR3 DNA is TGTGCCAGCAGCCTAGACAGGGCGGAGACCCAGTACTTC.

About this clonotype itself: A much larger clone differs by one base, so this may be a read error. The chain joins TRBV11-3 to TRBJ1-1; no definite D call. V lost 6 bases and J 1 base, leaving 9 bases between the germline ends. Germline CDR1 and CDR2: SGHNT and YENEEA. The CDR3 spans 13 residues. CDR3 bases: TGTGCCAGCAGGAGAAATACGAACACTGAAGCTTTCTTT. Amino acid sequence: CASRRNTNTEAFF.

This clonotype was seen many times. The chain combines TRBV27 with TRBJ2-2; D not certain. The length of the CDR3 is 15 residues. Trimming took 2 bases from V and 0 from J, leaving 7 bases between them. Looked up from germline, CDR1 is MNHEY and CDR2 is SMNVEV (reference sequence). The CDR3 protein is CASSLQFANTGELFF. In DNA form, the CDR3 reads TGTGCCAGCAGTTTACAGTTCGCGAACACCGGGGAGCTGTTTTTT.

This clonotype was recorded at least ten times. A junction end diverges from the germline sequence, so it may reflect a read error. The gene calls are TRBV24-1 and TRBJ1-5, with 7 bases identical to TRBD1. Germline CDR1 is KGHDR and CDR2 is SFDVKD. This CDR3 is built from 14 residues. The CDR3 region is CATSDPTGNQPRHF. The CDR3, as DNA: TGTGCCACCAGTGATCCGACAGGGAATCAGCCCCGGCATTTT.

The chain recombines TRBV2 with TRBJ2-7; maybe TRBD1 (6 bases). V was pared by 0 bases and J by 2 bases, with 20 bases between. This CDR3 is 18 amino acids long. Germline CDR1 reads SNHLY; CDR2 reads FYNNEI. The CDR3 protein is CASSEARVIWTDAYEQYV. CDR3 bases: TGTGCCAGCAGTGAAGCGCGGGTAATCTGGACAGATGCCTACGAGCAGTACGTC.

This clonotype was recorded many times. The chain uses TRBV6-1 and TRBJ1-2; D gene ambiguous. Germline V gene lookup returns CDR1 MNHNS and CDR2 SASEGT. Trimming took off 3 bases at V and 5 bases at J, with 7 bases between the two ends. The CDR3 has 12 residues. CDR3 in amino acids: CASSESVYGYTF. The CDR3, as DNA: TGTGCCAGCAGTGAGTCGGTTTATGGCTACACCTTC.

This clonotype was observed many times. The rearrangement uses TRBV19 and TRBJ2-5, with D maybe TRBD1 (6 bases). Germline V gene lookup returns CDR1 LNHDA and CDR2 SQIVND (reference sequence). V gave up 10 bases and J gave up 0 bases, with 12 bases separating them. This CDR3 region has 13 residues. The CDR3 DNA reads as TGTGCCACCTCACAGGGTAACCAAGAGACCCAGTACTTC. Amino acid sequence: CATSQGNQETQYF.

This clonotype has ten or more counts. The chain has TRBV10-3 and TRBJ2-3; D is unresolved. Trimming took 4 bases from V and 0 from J, leaving 5 bases between them. The CDR3 covers 13 residues. Germline assignment: CDR1 ENHRY and CDR2 SYGVKD. The CDR3 DNA reads TGTGCCATCAGTGTGCCAAGCACAGATACGCAGTATTTT. Its translation is CAISVPSTDTQYF.

This clonotype was counted at least ten times. The chain employs TRBV6-2 or TRBV6-3 and TRBJ2-3; D unclear. V lost 6 bases and J 3 bases, leaving 7 bases between the germline ends. This CDR3 region has 12 residues. Germline V gene lookup returns CDR1 MNHEY and CDR2 SVGEGT. The CDR3, as DNA: TGTGCCAGCAGGCCCGGTACAGATACGCAGTATTTT. As protein: CASRPGTDTQYF.

This chain uses TRBV5-1 with TRBJ2-3, with TRBD1 matching 7 bases. The CDR3 spans 17 residues. The V segment lost 4 bases and the J segment 3 bases; nucleotides outside the gene matches: 14. Looked up from germline, CDR1 is SGHRS and CDR2 is YFSETQ. The CDR3 sequence: CASSLVRQGTLTDTQYF. In DNA, the CDR3 is TGCGCCAGCAGCCTAGTAAGACAGGGTACTTTGACAGATACGCAGTATTTT. Based on the CDR3 plus reference TRBV5-1 and TRBJ2-3, the full variable domain is KAGVTQTPRYLIKTRGQQVTLSCSPISGHRSVSWYQQTPGQGLQFLFEYFSETQRNKGNFPGRFSGRQFSNSRSEMNVSTLELGDSALYLCASSLVRQGTLTDTQYFGPGTRLTVL.

This clonotype was counted many times. The CDR3 spells CSARAGGAGSGANVLTF. The CDR3, as DNA: TGCAGTGCTAGGGCTGGGGGCGCCGGCTCTGGGGCCAACGTCCTGACTTTC. This sequence joins TRBV20-1 and TRBJ2-6; D perhaps matches TRBD1 (6 bases). The CDR3 is 17 residues long. Trimming cost V 3 bases and J 0 bases, with 15 bases left between them. Germline CDR1 and CDR2: DFQATT and SNEGSKA (reference sequence).

Many counts were recorded for this clonotype. The rearrangement joins TRBV11-2 to TRBJ1-4; 8 bases are a match to TRBD1. V was clipped by 4 bases and J by 5 bases; unmatched bases: 3. The CDR3 is 14 amino acids. Per germline, CDR1 SGHAT and CDR2 FQNNGV. The CDR3 protein is CASSYGQGNEKLFF. In nucleotides, the CDR3 is TGTGCCAGCAGCTACGGACAGGGAAATGAAAAACTGTTTTTT. The variable domain in full, completed from reference TRBV11-2 and TRBJ1-4, reads EAGVAQSPRYKIIEKRQSVAFWCNPISGHATLYWYQQILGQGPKLLIQFQNNGVVDDSQLPKDRFSAERLKGVDSTLKIQPAKLEDSAVYLCASSYGQGNEKLFFGSGTQLSVL.

This clonotype came up many times. The gene calls are TRBV29-1 and TRBJ1-1; 8 nucleotides agree with TRBD1. CDR1 and CDR2 from the germline V gene are SQVTM and ANQGSEA. The length of the CDR3 is 12 residues. The ends lost 4 bases at V and 8 bases at J; junction bases unmatched: 6. CDR3 coding DNA: TGCAGCGTTGCCAGGGGGGACAGGGAAGCTTTCTTT. Encoded protein: CSVARGDREAFF.